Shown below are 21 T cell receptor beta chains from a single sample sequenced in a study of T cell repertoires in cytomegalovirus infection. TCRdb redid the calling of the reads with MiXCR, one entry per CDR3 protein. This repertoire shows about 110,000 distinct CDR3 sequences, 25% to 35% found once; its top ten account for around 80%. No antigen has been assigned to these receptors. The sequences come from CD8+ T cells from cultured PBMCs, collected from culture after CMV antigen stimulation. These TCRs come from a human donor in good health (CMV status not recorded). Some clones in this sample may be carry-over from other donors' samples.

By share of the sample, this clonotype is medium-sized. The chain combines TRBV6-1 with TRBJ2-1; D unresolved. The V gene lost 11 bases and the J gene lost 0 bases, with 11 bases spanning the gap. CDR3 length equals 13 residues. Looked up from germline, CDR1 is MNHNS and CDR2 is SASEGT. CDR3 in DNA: TGTGCCGCCGCGCCCAGCTCCTACAATGAGCAGTTCTTC. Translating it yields CAAAPSSYNEQFF.

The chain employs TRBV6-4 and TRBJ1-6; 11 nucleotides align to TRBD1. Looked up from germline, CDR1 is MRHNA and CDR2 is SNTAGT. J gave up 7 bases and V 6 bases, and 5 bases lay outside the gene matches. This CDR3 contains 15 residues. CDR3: CASSPGQGANSPLHF. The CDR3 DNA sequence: TGTGCCAGCAGCCCCGGACAGGGGGCAAATTCACCCCTCCACTTT.

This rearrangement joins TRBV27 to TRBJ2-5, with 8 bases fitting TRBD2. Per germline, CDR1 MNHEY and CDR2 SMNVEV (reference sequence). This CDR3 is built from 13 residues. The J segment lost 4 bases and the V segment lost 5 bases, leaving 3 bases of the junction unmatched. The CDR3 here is CASSRTSSETQYF. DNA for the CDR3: TGTGCCAGCAGTCGGACTAGCTCAGAGACCCAGTACTTC.

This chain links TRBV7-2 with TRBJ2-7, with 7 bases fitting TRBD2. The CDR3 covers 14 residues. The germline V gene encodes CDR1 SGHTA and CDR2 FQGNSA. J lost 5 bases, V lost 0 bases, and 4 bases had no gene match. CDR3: CASSLAGGYNEQYF. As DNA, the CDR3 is TGTGCCAGCAGCTTAGCGGGGGGGTATAACGAGCAGTACTTC.

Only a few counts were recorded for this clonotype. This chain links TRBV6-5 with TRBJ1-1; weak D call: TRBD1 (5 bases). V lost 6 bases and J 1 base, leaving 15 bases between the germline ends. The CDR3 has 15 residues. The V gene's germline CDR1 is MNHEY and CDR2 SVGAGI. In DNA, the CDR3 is TGTGCCAGCAGGGGCTCGGACGGGGCGAACACTGAAGCTTTCTTT. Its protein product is CASRGSDGANTEAFF.

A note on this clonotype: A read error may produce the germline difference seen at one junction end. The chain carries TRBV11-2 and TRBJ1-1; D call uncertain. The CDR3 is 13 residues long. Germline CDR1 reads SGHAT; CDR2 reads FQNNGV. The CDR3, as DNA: TGTGCCAGCAGCTTATTGCCCAACATTGAAGCTTTCTTT. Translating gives CASSLLPNIEAFF.

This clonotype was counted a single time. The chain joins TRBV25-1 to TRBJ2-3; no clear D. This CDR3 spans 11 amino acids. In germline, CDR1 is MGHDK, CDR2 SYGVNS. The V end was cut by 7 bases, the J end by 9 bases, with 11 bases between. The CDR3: CASTATGTQYF. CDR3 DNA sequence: TGTGCCAGCACTGCCACTGGCACGCAGTATTTT.

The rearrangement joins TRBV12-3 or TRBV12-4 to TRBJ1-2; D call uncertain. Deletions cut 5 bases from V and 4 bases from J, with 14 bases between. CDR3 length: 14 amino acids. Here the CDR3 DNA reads TGTGCCAGCAGTCGACCCGAGGACCGCTATGGCTACACCTTC. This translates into CASSRPEDRYGYTF.

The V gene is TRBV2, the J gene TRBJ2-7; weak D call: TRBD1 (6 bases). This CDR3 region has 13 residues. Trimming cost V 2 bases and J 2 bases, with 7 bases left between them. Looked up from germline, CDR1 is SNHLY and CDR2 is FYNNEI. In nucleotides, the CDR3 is TGTGCCAGCAGTGAATCAGGGGCCTACGAGCAGTACTTC. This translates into CASSESGAYEQYF.

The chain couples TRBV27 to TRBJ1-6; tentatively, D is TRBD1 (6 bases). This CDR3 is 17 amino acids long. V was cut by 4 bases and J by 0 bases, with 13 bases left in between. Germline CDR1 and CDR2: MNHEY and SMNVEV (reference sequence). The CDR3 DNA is TGTGCCAGCAGTTCCTCGGGGGCTAGCTCCTATAATTCACCCCTCCACTTT. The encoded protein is CASSSSGASSYNSPLHF.

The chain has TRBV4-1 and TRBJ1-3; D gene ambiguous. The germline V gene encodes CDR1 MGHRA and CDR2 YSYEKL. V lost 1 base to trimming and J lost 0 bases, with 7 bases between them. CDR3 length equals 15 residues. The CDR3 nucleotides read TGCGCCAGCAGCCAAGGGTTTAGCTCTGGAAACACCATATATTTT. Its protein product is CASSQGFSSGNTIYF.

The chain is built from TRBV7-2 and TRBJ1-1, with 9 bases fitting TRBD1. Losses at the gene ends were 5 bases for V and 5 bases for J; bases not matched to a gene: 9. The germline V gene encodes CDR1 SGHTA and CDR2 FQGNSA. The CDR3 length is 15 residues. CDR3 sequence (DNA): TGTGCCAGCAGCCTAGGACAGGGGCCGGGGACTGAAGCTTTCTTT. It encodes CASSLGQGPGTEAFF.

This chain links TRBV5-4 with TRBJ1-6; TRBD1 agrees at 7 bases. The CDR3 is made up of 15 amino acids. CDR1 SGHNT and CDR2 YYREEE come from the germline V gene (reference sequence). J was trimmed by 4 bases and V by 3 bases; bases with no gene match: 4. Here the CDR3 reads CASSYSTGYNSPLHF. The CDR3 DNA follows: TGTGCCAGCAGCTATTCGACAGGGTATAATTCACCCCTCCACTTT.

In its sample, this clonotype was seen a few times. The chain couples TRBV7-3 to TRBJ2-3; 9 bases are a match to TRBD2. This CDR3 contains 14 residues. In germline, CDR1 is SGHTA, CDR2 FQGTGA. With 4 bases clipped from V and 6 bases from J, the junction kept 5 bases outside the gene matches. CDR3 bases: TGTGCCAGCAGCTCTAGCGGGGTCCGGGATACGCAGTATTTT. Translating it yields CASSSSGVRDTQYF.

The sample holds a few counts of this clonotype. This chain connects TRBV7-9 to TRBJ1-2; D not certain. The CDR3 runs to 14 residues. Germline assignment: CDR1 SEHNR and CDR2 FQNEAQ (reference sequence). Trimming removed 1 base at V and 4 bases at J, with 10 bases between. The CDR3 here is CASSLVGSLYGYTF. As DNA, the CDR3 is TGTGCCAGCAGCTTAGTCGGTAGTCTCTATGGCTACACCTTC.

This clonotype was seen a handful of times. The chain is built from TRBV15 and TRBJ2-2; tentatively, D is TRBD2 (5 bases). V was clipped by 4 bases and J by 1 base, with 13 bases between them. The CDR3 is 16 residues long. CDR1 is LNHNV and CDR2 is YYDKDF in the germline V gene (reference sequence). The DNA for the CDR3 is TGTGCCACCAGCACCCTGGACTGGGGGAACACCGGGGAGCTGTTTTTT. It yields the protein CATSTLDWGNTGELFF. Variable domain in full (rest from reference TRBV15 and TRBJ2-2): DAMVIQNPRYQVTQFGKPVTLSCSQTLNHNVMYWYQQKSSQAPKLLFHYYDKDFNNEADTPDNFQSRRPNTSFCFLDIRSPGLGDTAMYLCATSTLDWGNTGELFFGEGSRLTVL.

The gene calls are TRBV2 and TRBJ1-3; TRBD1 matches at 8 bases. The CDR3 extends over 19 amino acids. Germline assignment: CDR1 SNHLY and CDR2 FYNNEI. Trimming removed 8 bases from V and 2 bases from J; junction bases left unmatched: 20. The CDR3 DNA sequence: TGTGCCAGCCTCGGGCTAGGACAGGGCCCCTCACTCACTGGAAACACCATATATTTT. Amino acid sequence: CASLGLGQGPSLTGNTIYF.

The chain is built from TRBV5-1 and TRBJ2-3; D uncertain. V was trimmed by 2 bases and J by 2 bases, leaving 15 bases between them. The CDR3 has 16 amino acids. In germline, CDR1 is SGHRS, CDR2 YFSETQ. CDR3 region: CASSFHITSPTDTQYF. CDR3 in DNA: TGCGCCAGCAGCTTTCACATTACGAGTCCCACAGATACGCAGTATTTT.

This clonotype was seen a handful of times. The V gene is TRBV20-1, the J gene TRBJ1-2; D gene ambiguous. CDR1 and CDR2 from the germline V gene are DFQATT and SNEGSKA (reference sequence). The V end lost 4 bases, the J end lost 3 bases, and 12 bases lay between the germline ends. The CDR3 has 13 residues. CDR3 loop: CSAKFFRHYGYTF. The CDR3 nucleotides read TGCAGTGCTAAATTTTTCAGGCACTATGGCTACACCTTC.

DNA of the CDR3: TGTGCCAGCAGCGCCGGGACAGGCTCTGGAAACACCATATATTTT. Encoded protein: CASSAGTGSGNTIYF. The chain couples TRBV7-9 to TRBJ1-3; 8 nucleotides line up with TRBD1. Germline CDR1 SEHNR, CDR2 FQNEAQ (reference sequence). There are 15 residues in the CDR3. V trimming: 5 bases; J trimming: 0 bases; junction bases outside the gene matches: 3.

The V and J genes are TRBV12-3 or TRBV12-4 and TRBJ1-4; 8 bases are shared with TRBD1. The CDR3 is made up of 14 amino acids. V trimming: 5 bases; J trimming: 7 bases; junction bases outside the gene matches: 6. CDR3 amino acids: CASSPLTGAEKLFF. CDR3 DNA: TGTGCCAGCAGTCCGCTGACAGGGGCTGAAAAACTGTTTTTT.